The clone carrying this T cell receptor (beta chain) was observed many times. Its matching antigen is unknown. Disease duration under 2 months; hyperthyroidism patients were aged 18 to 65. The study excluded patients with uncontrolled infection, other autoimmune disease, pregnancy or lactation. The data derive from a study of T cells in Graves' hyperthyroidism and ophthalmopathy. V lost 1 base and J 4 bases, leaving 10 bases between the germline ends. Germline V gene sequence: CDR1 SGHTA, CDR2 FQGNSA. The CDR3 is 14 amino acids. Broader study findings: The model made its ophthalmopathy prediction, and onset followed a median around six months later.

RNA transcripts served as the template for amplifying TCR beta CDR3 regions. In the first-round RT-PCR of the TCR CDR3, the HTBI primer set was used. TCRdb ran MiXCR on the multiplex PCR reads and lists one entry per CDR3 protein. The table has hundreds of thousands of distinct CDR3 sequences, about 17% seen once. The receptor was derived from a woman in her thirties with Graves' hyperthyroidism. Sequencing was carried out using blood. V gene TRBV7-2 combines with J gene TRBJ1-2, with D maybe TRBD1 (6 bases). This CDR3 reads CASSLEGGTYGYTF. CDR3 DNA: TGTGCCAGCAGCTTAGAGGGGGGTACCTATGGCTACACCTTC.